Presented here are 19 T cell receptor beta chains from one specimen sequenced in a study of CD8 T cells in Susac syndrome. Random hexamers primed reverse transcription of roughly 0.45 to 1 ug RNA. TCRdb reanalysed the immunoSEQ multiplex PCR reads using MiXCR and keeps one entry per CDR3 protein. The sample consists of approximately 210,000 distinct CDR3 sequences, 94% of them appearing once. Sequenced input: CD4+ T cells from PBMCs. These receptors came from a human donor with Susac syndrome.

This chain links TRBV27 with TRBJ1-3; D is ambiguous. The CDR3 is 16 amino acids. Germline V gene lookup returns CDR1 MNHEY and CDR2 SMNVEV (reference sequence). Between the trimmed V and J ends, which lost 10 bases and 0 bases, there was a span of 19 bases. For the CDR3, the DNA is TGTGCCACCGACGCACACCAGTGGGACTCTGGAAACACCATATATTTT. Translated: CATDAHQWDSGNTIYF.

This rearrangement joins TRBV18 to TRBJ1-5; no firm D call. CDR3 size: 13 residues. V shed 3 bases and J shed 7 bases, with 10 bases lying between them. Germline V gene sequence: CDR1 KGHSH, CDR2 LQKENI. CDR3 in amino acids: CASSPQVEQPQHF. CDR3 sequence (DNA): TGTGCCAGCTCACCCCAGGTAGAGCAGCCCCAGCATTTT.

The chain combines TRBV7-2 with TRBJ2-1; 10 bases fit TRBD2. V gave up 7 bases and J gave up 0 bases; unmatched junction bases: 9. In germline, CDR1 is SGHTA, CDR2 FQGNSA. The CDR3 totals 17 residues. CDR3 loop: CASTLEIAGGSYNEQFF. The CDR3 bases are TGTGCCAGCACCCTAGAGATAGCGGGGGGCTCCTACAATGAGCAGTTCTTC. Full variable domain (outside the CDR3, taken from reference TRBV7-2 and TRBJ2-1): GAGVSQSPSNKVTEKGKDVELRCDPISGHTALYWYRQSLGQGLEFLIYFQGNSAPDKSGLPSDRFSAERTGGSVSTLTIQRTQQEDSAVYLCASTLEIAGGSYNEQFFGPGTRLTVL.

This rearrangement joins TRBV20-1 to TRBJ1-6, with D possibly matching TRBD1 (5 bases). This CDR3 has 12 amino acids. Germline V lookup: CDR1 DFQATT, CDR2 SNEGSKA (reference sequence). The DNA for the CDR3 is TGCAGCGTTCAGGGAGGGGACTCACCCCTCCACTTT. Amino acids: CSVQGGDSPLHF.

The rearrangement uses TRBV5-8 and TRBJ1-1; 7 bases are a match to TRBD1. The V gene end was trimmed by 6 bases and the J gene end by 7 bases; junction bases not matched to a gene: 12. Germline V gives CDR1 SGHTS, CDR2 YDEGEE. CDR3 length equals 14 residues. CDR3: CASNTPRGSSEAFF. Written as DNA, the CDR3 is TGTGCCAGCAATACACCCAGGGGGTCGAGTGAAGCTTTCTTT.

The CDR3 here is CASSLSSGPWTEAFF. DNA for the CDR3: TGCGCCAGCAGCTTGTCATCAGGGCCTTGGACTGAAGCTTTCTTT. The rearrangement joins TRBV5-1 to TRBJ1-1; possible D gene TRBD1, 5 bases. Germline CDR1 SGHRS, CDR2 YFSETQ. CDR3 length equals 15 residues. V dropped 1 base and J dropped 5 bases, with 15 bases sitting between them. Filled out from reference TRBV5-1 and TRBJ1-1, the complete variable domain reads KAGVTQTPRYLIKTRGQQVTLSCSPISGHRSVSWYQQTPGQGLQFLFEYFSETQRNKGNFPGRFSGRQFSNSRSEMNVSTLELGDSALYLCASSLSSGPWTEAFFGQGTRLTVV.

The chain joins TRBV4-2 to TRBJ2-1; D is unresolved. The CDR3 contains 16 residues. V lost 4 bases and J 3 bases, leaving 16 bases between the germline ends. In germline, CDR1 is LGHNA, CDR2 YNFKEQ. CDR3 DNA: TGTGCCAGCAGCCGGGAAGTAGCCCTCCTCTACAATGAGCAGTTCTTC. This gives the protein CASSREVALLYNEQFF.

This clonotype was found once. This chain links TRBV28 with TRBJ2-7; 9 positions match TRBD1. CDR1 and CDR2 (germline): MDHEN, SYDVKM. The CDR3 loop spans 15 amino acids. The V segment lost 4 bases and the J segment 4 bases; nucleotides outside the gene matches: 8. The CDR3 is CASSSSGQGVYEQYF. DNA of the CDR3: TGTGCCAGCAGTTCCTCGGGACAGGGTGTGTACGAGCAGTACTTC.

This chain joins TRBV20-1 and TRBJ1-5; D remains unclear. The CDR3 totals 15 residues. From germline, CDR1 is DFQATT and CDR2 SNEGSKA (reference sequence). Between the trimmed V and J ends, which lost 5 bases and 0 bases, there was a span of 14 bases. In DNA, the CDR3 is TGCAGTGCTCCGGAGGGCGGGATTAGCAATCAGCCCCAGCATTTT. It is translated as CSAPEGGISNQPQHF.

This chain links TRBV29-1 with TRBJ2-3; D is uncertain. The CDR3 runs 12 residues. CDR1 and CDR2 from the germline V gene are SQVTM and ANQGSEA. Trimming cost V 5 bases and J 6 bases, with 12 bases left between them. The CDR3 spells CSVYWGSDTQYF. As DNA, the CDR3 is TGCAGCGTTTATTGGGGTTCGGATACGCAGTATTTT.

The V call is TRBV6-5, the J call TRBJ1-5; the D gene is possibly TRBD1 (5 bases). This CDR3 spans 17 amino acids. Germline CDR1 and CDR2: MNHEY and SVGAGI. V was clipped by 0 bases and J by 3 bases, with 15 bases between them. The CDR3 reads CASSYSGTRWHNQPQHF. CDR3 DNA: TGTGCCAGCAGTTACTCAGGGACGAGGTGGCACAATCAGCCCCAGCATTTT.

The V and J genes are TRBV4-2 and TRBJ2-2; D is perhaps TRBD1 or TRBD2 (5 bases each). The CDR3 has 14 residues. Germline V gene sequence: CDR1 LGHNA, CDR2 YNFKEQ. The germline V and J ends were trimmed by 10 bases and 0 bases, with 12 bases remaining between them. Here the CDR3 reads CAISGRTNTGELFF. The CDR3 coding sequence is TGTGCCATCTCGGGACGGACGAACACCGGGGAGCTGTTTTTT.

The chain combines TRBV6-1 with TRBJ1-2; 8 nucleotides agree with TRBD1. Trimming at V came to 1 base and at J to 4 bases, leaving 5 bases not matched to a gene. Germline V CDR1 and CDR2: MNHNS, SASEGT. This CDR3 region has 15 residues. CDR3 DNA: TGTGCCAGCAGTGAAGTACAGGGGGAGCGCTATGGCTACACCTTC. It is translated as CASSEVQGERYGYTF.

The V call is TRBV9, the J call TRBJ2-1, with TRBD1 as a possible D gene (5 bases). CDR1 and CDR2 from the germline V gene are SGDLS and YYNGEE. CDR3 length: 13 amino acids. Trimming removed 0 bases at V and 6 bases at J, with 7 bases between. The CDR3 nucleotides read TGTGCCAGCAGCGTAGCAGGGTCCAATGAGCAGTTCTTC. This sequence encodes CASSVAGSNEQFF.

The chain uses TRBV6-5 and TRBJ1-1, with D perhaps matching TRBD1 (5 bases). Trimming cost V 6 bases and J 6 bases, with 14 bases left between them. Looked up from germline, CDR1 is MNHEY and CDR2 is SVGAGI. CDR3 length: 13 amino acids. For the CDR3, the DNA is TGTGCCAGCAGGTTACAGGCCTCCTCTGAAGCTTTCTTT. Translating gives CASRLQASSEAFF.

The chain combines TRBV12-3 or TRBV12-4 with TRBJ2-1, with no clear D. V lost 6 bases to trimming and J lost 0 bases, with 15 bases between them. The CDR3 is 16 amino acids. CDR3 sequence reads: CASRTDVRVSYNEQFF. The CDR3, as DNA: TGTGCCAGCAGAACGGACGTGAGAGTCTCCTACAATGAGCAGTTCTTC.

This clonotype has a single count. This chain joins TRBV29-1 and TRBJ1-5; D might be TRBD1 (6 bases). Germline V gene sequence: CDR1 SQVTM, CDR2 ANQGSEA. Trimming removed 4 bases from V and 6 bases from J, with 13 bases in between. The CDR3 spans 13 residues. The chain's CDR3 is CSVGTGMGQPQHF. CDR3 in DNA: TGCAGCGTTGGAACAGGGATGGGTCAGCCCCAGCATTTT. Drawing the rest from reference TRBV29-1 and TRBJ1-5, the complete variable domain is SAVISQKPSRDICQRGTSLTIQCQVDSQVTMMFWYRQQPGQSLTLIATANQGSEATYESGFVIDKFPISRPNLTFSTLTVSNMSPEDSSIYLCSVGTGMGQPQHFGDGTRLSIL.

The genes are TRBV29-1 and TRBJ2-3, with 9 bases identical to TRBD1. CDR3 length: 12 residues. Losses at the gene ends were 8 bases for V and 4 bases for J; bases not matched to a gene: 4. Germline V gives CDR1 SQVTM, CDR2 ANQGSEA. CDR3 sequence (DNA): TGCAGCTCGGGACAGGGACCAGATACGCAGTATTTT. Protein: CSSGQGPDTQYF.

The gene calls are TRBV15 and TRBJ1-2, with a weak D call TRBD1 (5 bases). CDR3 length: 14 residues. Germline CDR1 is LNHNV and CDR2 is YYDKDF (reference sequence). Trimming removed 4 bases at V and 3 bases at J, with 12 bases between. DNA for the CDR3: TGTGCCACCAGCAAGAGAGGAGGGGACTATGGCTACACCTTC. Its protein product is CATSKRGGDYGYTF. The whole variable domain, remainder taken from reference TRBV15 and TRBJ1-2, is DAMVIQNPRYQVTQFGKPVTLSCSQTLNHNVMYWYQQKSSQAPKLLFHYYDKDFNNEADTPDNFQSRRPNTSFCFLDIRSPGLGDTAMYLCATSKRGGDYGYTFGSGTRLTVV.